Following are 28 T cell receptor beta chains from one sample sequenced in a study of blood T cells in healthy people across ages. A second PCR of about 6 to 11 cycles used a sample-barcoded 5' primer and a J-beta primer mix. TCRdb analysed the 5' RACE reads with MiXCR anew, one entry per CDR3 protein. The sample records 700,000 or so distinct CDR3 sequences, around 43% being singletons. The sequenced material came from blood. These receptors were taken from a man of 80 years or more in good health.

The chain is built from TRBV5-1 and TRBJ2-4; 7 bases are shared with TRBD2. The end of the DNA fits TRBJ2-7 better, so the J call may be wrong. The CDR3 totals 14 residues. Per the germline V gene, CDR1 is SGHRS and CDR2 is YFSETQ. The CDR3 protein is CASSSDGGTYEQYF. CDR3 in DNA: TGCGCCAGCAGCTCGGACGGGGGGACCTACGAGCAGTACTTC.

The J gene is TRBJ1-2, the V gene TRBV7-2; no reliable D call. The CDR3 loop spans 15 amino acids. Trimming cost V 0 bases and J 2 bases, with 10 bases left between them. Per the germline V gene, CDR1 is SGHTA and CDR2 is FQGNSA. Here the CDR3 reads CASSLARLLNYGYTF. The CDR3, as DNA: TGTGCCAGCAGCTTAGCAAGACTCTTGAACTATGGCTACACCTTC.

This clonotype showed up just a few times. This chain uses TRBV12-3 or TRBV12-4 with TRBJ2-1; D not resolved. The length of the CDR3 is 13 residues. V gave up 3 bases and J gave up 7 bases, with 10 bases separating them. CDR3 region: CASSFGPLNEQFF. CDR3 nucleotides: TGTGCCAGCAGTTTCGGGCCCCTAAATGAGCAGTTCTTC.

The chain uses TRBV29-1 and TRBJ1-1; the D gene is possibly TRBD1 (6 bases). The CDR3 contains 15 residues. With 4 bases removed from V and 5 bases from J, the gap between germline ends came to 20 bases. The germline CDR1 and CDR2 sequences are SQVTM and ANQGSEA. The CDR3 loop reads CSVVSRGAQETEAFF. CDR3 DNA sequence: TGCAGCGTTGTATCACGGGGGGCGCAGGAAACTGAAGCTTTCTTT.

The CDR3 here is CASSLTGRHEQYF. As DNA, the CDR3 is TGTGCCAGCAGCCTGACAGGGAGGCACGAGCAGTACTTC. The V call is TRBV5-6, the J call TRBJ2-7, with D perhaps TRBD1 (7 bases). CDR1 SGHDT and CDR2 YYEEEE come from the germline V gene. The CDR3 has 13 residues. The V and J ends lost 4 bases and 5 bases respectively, with 13 bases between them.

The table lists this clonotype with a few counts. The genes are TRBV6-5 and TRBJ2-3, with 9 bases matching TRBD2. The CDR3 is 16 amino acids. Trimming removed 4 bases from V and 2 bases from J; junction bases left unmatched: 7. The germline gives CDR1 MNHEY, CDR2 SVGAGI. This CDR3 is CASSFEGTSLTDTQYF. The CDR3 DNA reads TGTGCCAGCAGTTTCGAAGGGACTAGCCTCACAGATACGCAGTATTTT.

The rearrangement links TRBV14 to TRBJ2-1, with a weak D call TRBD2 (6 bases). Germline CDR1 SGHDN, CDR2 FVKESK. Between the trimmed V and J ends, which lost 0 bases and 6 bases, there was a span of 12 bases. The CDR3 has 15 amino acids. This CDR3 is CASSQDSGRRNEQFF. CDR3 in DNA: TGTGCCAGCAGCCAAGATAGCGGCCGACGCAATGAGCAGTTCTTC. Combining the CDR3 with reference TRBV14 and TRBJ2-1 gives the whole variable domain EAGVTQFPSHSVIEKGQTVTLRCDPISGHDNLYWYRRVMGKEIKFLLHFVKESKQDESGMPNNRFLAERTGGTYSTLKVQPAELEDSGVYFCASSQDSGRRNEQFFGPGTRLTVL.

This chain links TRBV6-2 or TRBV6-3 with TRBJ2-5, with D perhaps TRBD1 or TRBD2 (6 bases each). The CDR3 contains 16 residues. The V gene lost 0 bases and the J gene lost 5 bases, with 16 bases spanning the gap. Germline values: CDR1 MNHEY, CDR2 SVGEGT. The CDR3 is CASSYSGFGGQETQYF. The CDR3 DNA reads TGTGCCAGCAGTTACTCGGGGTTCGGGGGCCAGGAGACCCAGTACTTC.

The V and J genes are TRBV6-1 and TRBJ2-3, with no clear D. The V and J ends lost 0 bases and 5 bases respectively, with 3 bases between them. The germline CDR1 and CDR2 sequences are MNHNS and SASEGT. The CDR3 loop spans 12 amino acids. The CDR3 DNA reads TGTGCCAGCAGTGAAGCGGAAGATACGCAGTATTTT. Protein sequence: CASSEAEDTQYF.

This clonotype was seen a handful of times. The chain recombines TRBV4-2 with TRBJ2-3, with TRBD2 as a possible D gene (6 bases). Per germline, CDR1 LGHNA and CDR2 YNFKEQ. V dropped 3 bases and J dropped 10 bases, with 14 bases sitting between them. This CDR3 spans 13 amino acids. The CDR3 reads CASSHPSSEPQYF. Here the CDR3 DNA reads TGTGCCAGCAGCCACCCCTCTAGCGAGCCGCAGTATTTT.

The chain combines TRBV20-1 with TRBJ1-6, with unresolved D. This CDR3 has 15 amino acids. Germline V gene data show CDR1 as DFQATT and CDR2 as SNEGSKA (reference sequence). V was trimmed by 0 bases and J by 9 bases, leaving 15 bases between them. The CDR3 here is CSARDALGNSSPLHF. As DNA, the CDR3 is TGCAGTGCTAGAGATGCCTTGGGGAATAGTTCACCCCTCCACTTT.

A few counts support this clonotype. This rearrangement joins TRBV20-1 to TRBJ1-5, with 7 bases aligning to TRBD1. Germline CDR1 reads DFQATT; CDR2 reads SNEGSKA (reference sequence). The CDR3 is made up of 14 amino acids. Losses at the gene ends were 0 bases for V and 7 bases for J; bases not matched to a gene: 6. CDR3 sequence reads: CSARDAGGGQPQHF. As DNA, the CDR3 is TGCAGTGCTAGAGATGCAGGGGGGGGGCAGCCCCAGCATTTT.

This clonotype was detected ten times or more. V usage is TRBV13 and J usage is TRBJ2-7; no definite D call. Per germline, CDR1 PRHDT and CDR2 FYEKMQ (reference sequence). The CDR3 loop spans 14 amino acids. V shed 4 bases and J shed 0 bases, with 10 bases lying between them. The CDR3 DNA is TGTGCCAGCAGCTCGGACCGCTACTCCTACGAGCAGTACTTC. Its translation is CASSSDRYSYEQYF. The whole variable domain, filled in from reference TRBV13 and TRBJ2-7, reads AAGVIQSPRHLIKEKRETATLKCYPIPRHDTVYWYQQGPGQDPQFLISFYEKMQSDKGSIPDRFSAQQFSDYHSELNMSSLELGDSALYFCASSSDRYSYEQYFGPGTRLTVT.

The chain recombines TRBV5-1 with TRBJ2-1; possible D gene TRBD1, 6 bases. Per the germline V gene, CDR1 is SGHRS and CDR2 is YFSETQ. This CDR3 comprises 17 residues. V was shortened by 0 bases and J by 0 bases, with 13 bases between the two germline ends. CDR3 loop: CASSLDTGMSSYNEQFF. The CDR3 bases are TGCGCCAGCAGCTTGGATACAGGGATGAGCTCCTACAATGAGCAGTTCTTC.

This clonotype was found a few times. This chain joins TRBV4-2 and TRBJ1-6; D gene uncertain. Trimming took off 3 bases at V and 0 bases at J, with 12 bases between the two ends. This CDR3 has 17 residues. Germline V gives CDR1 LGHNA, CDR2 YNFKEQ. The chain's CDR3 is CASSQETQSSYNSPLHF. The CDR3 DNA follows: TGTGCCAGCAGCCAGGAAACACAGAGCTCCTATAATTCACCCCTCCACTTT.

The gene calls are TRBV29-1 and TRBJ2-3; a weak D match, TRBD1 (5 bases). CDR1 and CDR2 from the germline V gene are SQVTM and ANQGSEA. The CDR3 has 12 residues. V lost 4 bases, J lost 4 bases, and 9 bases lay in between. This CDR3 reads CSVVVGADTQYF. CDR3 coding DNA: TGCAGCGTTGTTGTAGGGGCAGATACGCAGTATTTT.

This sequence joins TRBV28 and TRBJ2-2; D uncertain. The V gene's germline CDR1 is MDHEN and CDR2 SYDVKM. The CDR3 has 16 amino acids. Trimming removed 2 bases from V and 5 bases from J, with 15 bases in between. The CDR3 protein is CASSLEGLSPTGELFF. CDR3 DNA: TGTGCCAGCAGTTTAGAAGGGCTCAGCCCGACCGGGGAGCTGTTTTTT.

This sequence joins TRBV20-1 and TRBJ2-5, with D possibly matching TRBD1 (6 bases). The CDR3 is 15 residues long. In germline, CDR1 is DFQATT, CDR2 SNEGSKA (reference sequence). Trimming cost V 0 bases and J 0 bases, with 11 bases left between them. CDR3 sequence (DNA): TGCAGTGCTAGAGATCCCAGGGGAGACCAAGAGACCCAGTACTTC. It codes for CSARDPRGDQETQYF.

In its sample, this clonotype was seen a few times. The genes are TRBV6-1 and TRBJ2-2; D is unclear. CDR1 is MNHNS and CDR2 is SASEGT in the germline V gene. Trimming shortened V by 4 bases and J by 1 base, and 10 bases separated the two germline ends. There are 15 residues in the CDR3. The CDR3 is CASSAATVNTGELFF. CDR3 bases: TGTGCCAGCAGTGCGGCGACGGTGAACACCGGGGAGCTGTTTTTT.

The chain recombines TRBV20-1 with TRBJ2-3; D gene ambiguous. The CDR3 spans 14 residues. Trimming took 6 bases from V and 2 from J, leaving 15 bases between them. Looked up from germline, CDR1 is DFQATT and CDR2 is SNEGSKA (reference sequence). This CDR3 is CSAPMGKPTDTQYF. The CDR3 coding sequence is TGCAGTGCCCCTATGGGAAAGCCCACAGATACGCAGTATTTT.

This clonotype was seen repeatedly, ten times or more. This sequence joins TRBV27 and TRBJ1-2; D is undetermined. CDR3 length: 13 amino acids. Germline lookup yields CDR1 MNHEY and CDR2 SMNVEV (reference sequence). Trimming pared 2 bases from V and 4 bases from J, leaving 8 bases between. DNA for the CDR3: TGTGCCAGCAGTTTAAATCCCACCTATGGCTACACCTTC. Encoded protein: CASSLNPTYGYTF.

A remark on this clonotype: The junction departs from the called germline gene at one end, perhaps through a read error. The chain carries TRBV18 and TRBJ2-7, with D perhaps matching TRBD2 (5 bases). Germline assignment: CDR1 KGHSH and CDR2 LQKENI. The CDR3 consists of 15 residues. CDR3 DNA: TGTGCCGGCTCACCACCGGGGAAGTCCTCCTACAAGCAGTACTTC. This gives the protein CAGSPPGKSSYKQYF.

The chain employs TRBV7-8 and TRBJ2-2, with D unclear. The CDR3 consists of 16 residues. Germline V CDR1 and CDR2: SGHVS, FQNEAQ. Trimming cost V 5 bases and J 8 bases, with 21 bases left between them. The CDR3 reads CASSPPGAQPSGELFF. The CDR3 DNA sequence: TGTGCCAGCAGCCCACCAGGAGCTCAGCCATCGGGGGAGCTGTTTTTT.

This clonotype was observed a handful of times. CDR3 coding DNA: TGTGCCAGCAGTCCAAATCACTCAGGGTACGAGCAGTACTTC. Translation: CASSPNHSGYEQYF. The genes are TRBV6-2 or TRBV6-3 and TRBJ2-7, with D tentatively TRBD1 (5 bases). V was clipped by 5 bases and J by 4 bases, with 15 bases between them. This CDR3 has 14 residues. The V gene's germline CDR1 is MNHEY and CDR2 SVGEGT.

This clonotype showed up just a few times. The chain carries TRBV15 and TRBJ2-1; 8 positions match TRBD1. The CDR3 runs to 15 residues. Looked up from germline, CDR1 is LNHNV and CDR2 is YYDKDF (reference sequence). The V and J ends lost 3 bases and 12 bases, in that order; junction bases with no gene match: 13. The CDR3 DNA follows: TGTGCCACCAGCAGGGATGGACAGGGCAGAGAAGCGCAGTTCTTC. As protein: CATSRDGQGREAQFF.

V is TRBV6-2 or TRBV6-3 and J is TRBJ2-7, with 7 bases aligning to TRBD1. This CDR3 spans 15 amino acids. Looked up from germline, CDR1 is MNHEY and CDR2 is SVGEGT. J gave up 1 base and V 6 bases, and 9 bases lay outside the gene matches. CDR3: CASSPDRLGSYEQYF. DNA of the CDR3: TGTGCCAGCAGCCCGGACAGGTTAGGTTCCTACGAGCAGTACTTC.

The chain carries TRBV28 and TRBJ2-1, with D unclear. Germline lookup yields CDR1 MDHEN and CDR2 SYDVKM. V dropped 4 bases and J dropped 5 bases, with 9 bases sitting between them. The CDR3 is 13 amino acids. The CDR3 DNA reads as TGTGCCAGCAGTTCCGCCCGGCACAATGAGCAGTTCTTC. It codes for CASSSARHNEQFF. Combining the CDR3 with reference TRBV28 and TRBJ2-1 gives the whole variable domain DVKVTQSSRYLVKRTGEKVFLECVQDMDHENMFWYRQDPGLGLRLIYFSYDVKMKEKGDIPEGYSVSREKKERFSLILESASTNQTSMYLCASSSARHNEQFFGPGTRLTVL.

In this sample, this clonotype turned up once. A much more abundant neighbour one base away suggests this may be a read error. This chain's CDR3 is CASSQDGQGVNQQFF. CDR3 nucleotide sequence: TGTGCCAGCAGCCAAGATGGACAGGGGGTCAATCAGCAGTTCTTC. V and J are TRBV4-2 and TRBJ2-1; 10 bases are shared with TRBD1. CDR3 length: 15 residues. Germline values: CDR1 LGHNA, CDR2 YNFKEQ.